The 25 T cell receptor beta chains below all came from one sample that was sequenced in a study of blood T cell repertoires in COVID-19. The assay was immunoSEQ multiplex PCR, and TCRdb's table has in-frame clones only and misses some. The sample holds about 48,000 clones, about nine tenths seen once. The sequenced sample consisted of peripheral blood. These receptors were taken from a woman of 80 years or more with COVID-19, enrolled during active disease.

The chain joins TRBV24-1 to TRBJ2-1, with D tentatively TRBD1 (5 bases). Germline CDR1 reads KGHDR; CDR2 reads SFDVKD. The CDR3 spans 17 residues. The V end was cut by 1 base, the J end by 1 base, with 13 bases between. In DNA, the CDR3 is TGTGCCACCAGTGATTTTCGGCGGAAGGGGTCCTACAATGAGCAGTTCTTC. Encoded protein: CATSDFRRKGSYNEQFF.

This chain links TRBV5-1 with TRBJ2-2; TRBD1 agrees at 10 bases. Germline V gene sequence: CDR1 SGHRS, CDR2 YFSETQ. This CDR3 has 15 residues. V lost 2 bases, J lost 5 bases, and 3 bases stayed unmatched. The CDR3 region is CASSFRDRGTGELFF. DNA of the CDR3: TGCGCCAGCAGCTTCCGGGACAGGGGTACCGGGGAGCTGTTTTTT.

The chain employs TRBV2 and TRBJ1-1, with D unresolved. Germline loops: CDR1 SNHLY, CDR2 FYNNEI. Trimming left V 6 bases short and J 1 base short, with 18 bases between. CDR3 length equals 16 residues. Here the CDR3 DNA reads TGTGCCAGCAGGAGGAGAGGGCTAGATCGGAACACTGAAGCTTTCTTT. Translated, it gives CASRRRGLDRNTEAFF.

This rearrangement joins TRBV7-9 to TRBJ2-7; 10 positions agree with TRBD2. The CDR3 spans 15 residues. Germline V gives CDR1 SEHNR, CDR2 FQNEAQ (reference sequence). Losses at the gene ends were 5 bases for V and 2 bases for J; bases not matched to a gene: 6. For the CDR3, the DNA is TGTGCCAGCAGCGTCGGACTAGCGGAACCCTACGAGCAGTACTTC. This codes for CASSVGLAEPYEQYF. Complete variable domain (other parts from reference TRBV7-9 and TRBJ2-7): DTGVSQNPRHKITKRGQNVTFRCDPISEHNRLYWYRQTLGQGPEFLTYFQNEAQLEKSRLLSDRFSAERPKGSFSTLEIQRTEQGDSAMYLCASSVGLAEPYEQYFGPGTRLTVT.

V is TRBV18 and J is TRBJ2-7; TRBD1 matches 10 bases. CDR3 length equals 13 residues. V shed 6 bases and J 3 bases; nucleotides not matched to a gene: 2. The germline V gene has CDR1 KGHSH and CDR2 LQKENI. This CDR3 reads CASSRTGGYEQYF. The CDR3, as DNA: TGTGCCAGCTCCCGGACAGGGGGCTACGAGCAGTACTTC.

The chain carries TRBV18 and TRBJ1-4; tentative D call: TRBD1 (5 bases). CDR1 is KGHSH, CDR2 LQKENI, per germline. The CDR3 is 14 amino acids. The V end was cut by 4 bases, the J end by 0 bases, with 6 bases between. The CDR3 bases are TGTGCCAGCTCACTGACAGCAACTAATGAAAAACTGTTTTTT. Residues: CASSLTATNEKLFF.

The rearrangement uses TRBV29-1 and TRBJ2-4; tentatively, D is TRBD1 (5 bases). This CDR3 is built from 12 residues. The V end was cut by 6 bases, the J end by 6 bases, with 12 bases between. From germline, CDR1 is SQVTM and CDR2 ANQGSEA. This CDR3 is CSVVPDRNIQYF. CDR3 nucleotide sequence: TGCAGCGTGGTACCTGACAGAAACATTCAGTACTTC.

The V gene is TRBV5-4, the J gene TRBJ1-1; 7 bases are a match to TRBD1. V shed 4 bases and J 8 bases; nucleotides not matched to a gene: 5. Germline loops: CDR1 SGHNT, CDR2 YYREEE (reference sequence). CDR3 length: 12 amino acids. The CDR3 reads CASSPGTAEAFF. The CDR3 DNA reads TGTGCCAGCAGCCCTGGGACAGCAGAAGCTTTCTTT.

The V call is TRBV18, the J call TRBJ2-6; TRBD1 matches at 10 bases. Per the germline V gene, CDR1 is KGHSH and CDR2 is LQKENI. Trimming cost V 0 bases and J 2 bases; bases outside gene matches: 1. CDR3 length: 17 amino acids. This CDR3 is CASSPPGQGTGANVLTF. CDR3 nucleotides: TGTGCCAGCTCACCACCGGGACAGGGGACTGGGGCCAACGTCCTGACTTTC.

This clone was seen just once. The chain couples TRBV3-1 (or the pseudogene TRBV3-2) to TRBJ1-3; no definite D call. Germline V CDR1 and CDR2: LGHDT, YNNKEL (reference sequence). This CDR3 contains 13 residues. V gave up 2 bases and J gave up 7 bases, with 9 bases separating them. Written as DNA, the CDR3 is TGTGCCAGCAGCCAATCACTTCGGAACACCATATATTTT. It is translated as CASSQSLRNTIYF.

This chain connects TRBV15 to TRBJ1-2; TRBD1 agrees at 7 bases. This CDR3 contains 13 residues. Germline V gene lookup returns CDR1 LNHNV and CDR2 YYDKDF (reference sequence). V lost 3 bases, J lost 7 bases, and 5 bases stayed unmatched. CDR3 in DNA: TGTGCCACCAGCAGCGGACAGGCCCTTGGCTACACCTTC. Translation: CATSSGQALGYTF.

The chain couples TRBV18 to TRBJ1-2, with TRBD1 matching 9 bases. V lost 3 bases, J lost 4 bases, and 6 bases stayed unmatched. This CDR3 comprises 15 residues. CDR1 and CDR2 (germline): KGHSH, LQKENI. Written as DNA, the CDR3 is TGTGCCAGCTCACCGGACAGGGGATCGGGCTATGGCTACACCTTC. It encodes CASSPDRGSGYGYTF.

The chain uses TRBV7-8 and TRBJ1-4, with 7 bases that match TRBD1. The CDR3 runs 17 residues. CDR1 is SGHVS, CDR2 FQNEAQ, per germline. Trimming at V came to 2 bases and at J to 5 bases, leaving 11 bases not matched to a gene. The CDR3 protein is CASSLRPYGTENEKLFF. CDR3 sequence (DNA): TGTGCCAGCAGCTTAAGGCCGTACGGGACAGAAAATGAAAAACTGTTTTTT.

J is TRBJ1-2 and V is TRBV5-1; D perhaps matches TRBD1 (6 bases). This CDR3 comprises 14 residues. Trimming left V 0 bases short and J 4 bases short, with 10 bases between. Germline V gene lookup returns CDR1 SGHRS and CDR2 YFSETQ. The chain's CDR3 is CASSLEGGAYGYTF. The CDR3 nucleotides read TGCGCCAGCAGCTTGGAAGGGGGGGCCTATGGCTACACCTTC.

The chain combines TRBV10-3 with TRBJ2-3, with 8 positions matching TRBD1. This CDR3 comprises 13 residues. After removal of 8 bases from V and 2 bases from J, the junction contained 3 bases not matched to a gene. Germline-derived CDR1 and CDR2 are ENHRY and SYGVKD. CDR3 in amino acids: CAIGTGNTDTQYF. The CDR3, as DNA: TGTGCCATCGGGACAGGCAACACAGATACGCAGTATTTT.

This clone was counted a single time. V is TRBV5-5 and J is TRBJ1-2; the match to TRBD1 covers 10 bases. The trim removed 0 bases at V and 8 bases at J, leaving 4 bases unmatched. CDR3 length: 14 residues. The V gene's germline CDR1 is SGHKS and CDR2 YYEKEE (reference sequence). The CDR3 loop reads CASSLGGTGVGYTF. The CDR3 DNA reads as TGTGCCAGCAGCTTGGGTGGGACAGGGGTCGGCTACACCTTC.

This chain joins TRBV28 and TRBJ1-2; 7 bases line up with TRBD1. This CDR3 is 13 amino acids long. CDR1 MDHEN and CDR2 SYDVKM come from the germline V gene. V lost 3 bases and J lost 4; bases outside the gene matches: 2. The CDR3 here is CASSLGQIYGYTF. The CDR3 DNA is TGTGCCAGCAGTTTGGGACAGATCTATGGCTACACCTTC.

In regard to this clone: One end of the junction is discordant with germline, which a read error may explain. The rearrangement links TRBV2 to TRBJ1-3; D may be TRBD1 (6 bases). The CDR3 is made up of 14 amino acids. CDR1 SNHLY and CDR2 FYNNEI come from the germline V gene. The CDR3, as DNA: TGTGCCAGCAGTGAAGCCGTGACAGGTCGGGCCCCGTGTTTT. It encodes CASSEAVTGRAPCF. Drawing the rest from reference TRBV2 and TRBJ1-3, the complete variable domain is EPEVTQTPSHQVTQMGQEVILRCVPISNHLYFYWYRQILGQKVEFLVSFYNNEISEKSEIFDDQFSVERPDGSNFTLKIRSTKLEDSAMYFCASSEAVTGRAPCFGEGSWLTVV.

The rearrangement joins TRBV5-8 to TRBJ1-3, with D possibly being TRBD1 (6 bases). Trimming shortened V by 4 bases and J by 3 bases, and 14 bases separated the two germline ends. This CDR3 is built from 15 residues. Germline V gene data show CDR1 as SGHTS and CDR2 as YDEGEE. Here the CDR3 DNA reads TGTGCCAGCAGCCGTACAGGGACGCGTGGAAACACCATATATTTT. Translated: CASSRTGTRGNTIYF.

The chain combines TRBV5-1 with TRBJ2-7; 9 positions agree with TRBD1. There are 15 residues in the CDR3. Germline CDR1 and CDR2: SGHRS and YFSETQ. V lost 4 bases to trimming and J lost 0 bases; unmatched junction nucleotides: 5. In DNA form, the CDR3 reads TGCGCCAGCAGCCCCGACAGGGGGTTCTCCTACGAGCAGTACTTC. It encodes CASSPDRGFSYEQYF.

The V call is TRBV30, the J call TRBJ1-5; D is perhaps TRBD1 (6 bases). V was cut by 3 bases and J by 2 bases, with 17 bases left in between. This CDR3 has 16 residues. Germline V gives CDR1 GTSNPN, CDR2 SVGIG (reference sequence). This CDR3 reads CAWRATGGGGNQPQHF. The CDR3 coding sequence is TGTGCCTGGAGGGCCACGGGAGGGGGTGGCAATCAGCCCCAGCATTTT.

For this clone: Other DNA sequences within the sample encode an identical CDR3. The chain couples TRBV19 to TRBJ2-7; TRBD2 matches 9 bases. Per germline, CDR1 LNHDA and CDR2 SQIVND (reference sequence). CDR3 length equals 15 residues. J gave up 4 bases and V 2 bases, and 6 bases lay outside the gene matches. The CDR3 coding sequence is TGTGCCAGTAGTATACAGGCGGGAGGGAGGTACGAGCAGTACTTC. It encodes CASSIQAGGRYEQYF. Together with reference TRBV19 and TRBJ2-7, the CDR3 gives the full variable domain: DGGITQSPKYLFRKEGQNVTLSCEQNLNHDAMYWYRQDPGQGLRLIYYSQIVNDFQKGDIAEGYSVSREKKESFPLTVTSAQKNPTAFYLCASSIQAGGRYEQYFGPGTRLTVT.

The genes are TRBV4-1 and TRBJ1-1; 8 bases agree with TRBD1. The CDR3 loop spans 15 amino acids. The V segment lost 3 bases and the J segment 3 bases; nucleotides outside the gene matches: 6. Germline CDR1 is MGHRA and CDR2 is YSYEKL. The CDR3 region has the DNA TGCGCCAGCAGCCACATCAGGGGGCTTGACACTGAAGCTTTCTTT. Translated, it gives CASSHIRGLDTEAFF.

The rearrangement joins TRBV7-9 to TRBJ1-2; D may be TRBD1 (5 bases). The V end lost 1 base, the J end lost 2 bases, and 8 bases lay between the germline ends. Germline assignment: CDR1 SEHNR and CDR2 FQNEAQ (reference sequence). The CDR3 covers 14 residues. CDR3 in DNA: TGTGCCAGCAGCTTAGTAGGGGTCAACTATGGCTACACCTTC. Protein: CASSLVGVNYGYTF.

This chain connects TRBV7-9 to TRBJ1-5; weak D call: TRBD1 (6 bases). This CDR3 is built from 16 residues. With 5 bases removed from V and 8 bases from J, the gap between germline ends came to 22 bases. The germline V gene has CDR1 SEHNR and CDR2 FQNEAQ (reference sequence). CDR3 sequence (DNA): TGTGCCAGCAGCCCCGGCACAGGTGGGGGCCTGGAGCCCCAGCATTTT. Translating it yields CASSPGTGGGLEPQHF. The variable domain in full, with the rest retrieved from reference TRBV7-9 and TRBJ1-5, is DTGVSQNPRHKITKRGQNVTFRCDPISEHNRLYWYRQTLGQGPEFLTYFQNEAQLEKSRLLSDRFSAERPKGSFSTLEIQRTEQGDSAMYLCASSPGTGGGLEPQHFGDGTRLSIL.